These 19 T cell receptor beta chains originate from one sample sequenced in a study of blood T cell repertoires in COVID-19. Profiling relied on immunoSEQ multiplex PCR, and the TCRdb table lists in-frame clones only, not all of them. Of approximately 75,000 clones in the sample, 70% to 90% are singletons; the top ten hold 5.5% to 7.5%. Sequences were obtained from peripheral blood. These receptors were obtained from a man older than 75 with COVID-19, enrolled during active disease.

The V gene is TRBV19, the J gene TRBJ2-7; 11 bases are a match to TRBD1. J was trimmed by 3 bases and V by 5 bases; bases with no gene match: 6. Germline V gene sequence: CDR1 LNHDA, CDR2 SQIVND (reference sequence). There are 15 residues in the CDR3. The CDR3 here is CASSEGQGAYYEQYF. Written as DNA, the CDR3 is TGTGCCAGTAGTGAAGGACAGGGGGCTTACTACGAGCAGTACTTC.

This chain joins TRBV6-2 or TRBV6-3 and TRBJ2-2; 11 bases align to TRBD2. The germline V gene has CDR1 MNHEY and CDR2 SVGEGT. This CDR3 contains 15 residues. Trimming took 3 bases from V and 5 from J; bases not matched to a gene: 2. The CDR3 here is CASSYSGGATGELFF. CDR3 sequence (DNA): TGTGCCAGCAGTTATAGCGGGGGGGCAACCGGGGAGCTGTTTTTT.

This clone appeared once. V usage is TRBV18 and J usage is TRBJ1-5; no definite D call. The CDR3 is 15 amino acids. Germline V gene data show CDR1 as KGHSH and CDR2 as LQKENI. With 8 bases removed from V and 5 bases from J, the gap between germline ends came to 19 bases. CDR3 DNA sequence: TGTGCCAGCCCCTACCGGTGGCAGGAGGATCAGCCCCAGCATTTT. Residues: CASPYRWQEDQPQHF.

The gene calls are TRBV9 and TRBJ1-2; 8 nucleotides align to TRBD1. V gave up 4 bases and J gave up 6 bases; unmatched junction bases: 5. The CDR3 is 13 amino acids. The germline gives CDR1 SGDLS, CDR2 YYNGEE. The CDR3 loop reads CASSPGQGDGYTF. For the CDR3, the DNA is TGTGCCAGCAGCCCTGGACAGGGAGATGGCTACACCTTC.

The J gene is TRBJ1-1, the V gene TRBV24-1; tentatively, D is TRBD1 (6 bases). CDR3 length: 13 residues. Trimming pared 7 bases from V and 1 base from J, leaving 9 bases between. Germline assignment: CDR1 KGHDR and CDR2 SFDVKD. The chain's CDR3 is CATRDRTNTEAFF. CDR3 coding DNA: TGTGCCACCAGGGACAGAACGAACACTGAAGCTTTCTTT.

V gene TRBV9 combines with J gene TRBJ2-1, with 8 positions matching TRBD1. CDR3 length equals 14 residues. Per germline, CDR1 SGDLS and CDR2 YYNGEE. Unmatched junction bases numbered 5, after V lost 4 bases and J lost 5 bases. The CDR3 nucleotides read TGTGCCAGCAGCCCTGGACAGGGTAACAATGAGCAGTTCTTC. The encoded protein is CASSPGQGNNEQFF.

In its sample, this clone was seen once. J is TRBJ2-7 and V is TRBV2, with 8 bases lining up with TRBD1. The trim removed 6 bases at V and 5 bases at J, leaving 9 bases unmatched. Germline CDR1 is SNHLY and CDR2 is FYNNEI. The CDR3 is 14 residues long. The CDR3 spells CASRGTGFQNEQYF. The CDR3 bases are TGTGCCAGCAGAGGGACAGGATTTCAGAACGAGCAGTACTTC.

The chain is built from TRBV5-1 and TRBJ2-2; weak D call: TRBD2 (7 bases). Trimming removed 4 bases at V and 5 bases at J, with 15 bases between. The CDR3 loop spans 15 amino acids. Per germline, CDR1 SGHRS and CDR2 YFSETQ. CDR3 sequence reads: CASSDGGRGTGELFF. In DNA form, the CDR3 reads TGCGCCAGCAGCGACGGGGGGCGCGGTACCGGGGAGCTGTTTTTT. Complete variable domain (other parts from reference TRBV5-1 and TRBJ2-2): KAGVTQTPRYLIKTRGQQVTLSCSPISGHRSVSWYQQTPGQGLQFLFEYFSETQRNKGNFPGRFSGRQFSNSRSEMNVSTLELGDSALYLCASSDGGRGTGELFFGEGSRLTVL.

The chain joins TRBV7-9 to TRBJ2-5, with 9 bases identical to TRBD1. V shed 2 bases and J 5 bases; nucleotides not matched to a gene: 3. Germline CDR1 SEHNR, CDR2 FQNEAQ (reference sequence). The CDR3 loop spans 14 amino acids. The CDR3 coding sequence is TGTGCCAGCAGCTTAAGAGACAGGGGGGAGACCCAGTACTTC. Protein sequence: CASSLRDRGETQYF.

The chain recombines TRBV6-5 with TRBJ2-5; no definite D call. Trimming removed 0 bases from V and 5 bases from J, with 7 bases in between. The length of the CDR3 is 13 residues. In germline, CDR1 is MNHEY, CDR2 SVGAGI. The CDR3, as DNA: TGTGCCAGCAGTTACTCAGACGGGGAGACCCAGTACTTC. This gives the protein CASSYSDGETQYF.

The J gene is TRBJ1-5, the V gene TRBV18, with TRBD1 identical over 7 bases. CDR1 is KGHSH and CDR2 is LQKENI in the germline V gene. The CDR3 covers 17 residues. Trimming removed 1 base from V and 3 bases from J; junction bases left unmatched: 9. The CDR3 region has the DNA TGTGCCAGCTCACCACTGGGGGCGACAGGGTTCAATCAGCCCCAGCATTTT. Translation gives CASSPLGATGFNQPQHF.

V and J are TRBV19 and TRBJ2-1; possible D gene TRBD2, 5 bases. The V end lost 4 bases, the J end lost 7 bases, and 14 bases lay between the germline ends. There are 14 residues in the CDR3. Per germline, CDR1 LNHDA and CDR2 SQIVND (reference sequence). The CDR3 here is CASSSRTPRNEQFF. The CDR3 bases are TGTGCCAGTAGTAGTCGGACTCCGAGGAATGAGCAGTTCTTC.

Of note for this clone: A junction end diverges from the germline sequence, so it may reflect a read error. The chain employs TRBV5-6 and TRBJ2-7; 8 bases fit TRBD2. This CDR3 contains 17 residues. CDR1 and CDR2 (germline): SGHDT, YYEEEE. As DNA, the CDR3 is TGTGCCAGCAGCCCCCGTGGTAGCGGGGTAAGCTCCTACGGGCAGTACTTC. It is translated as CASSPRGSGVSSYGQYF.

J is TRBJ1-5 and V is TRBV5-1, with TRBD1 matching over 7 bases. The germline V gene encodes CDR1 SGHRS and CDR2 YFSETQ. Trimming took 3 bases from V and 0 from J; bases not matched to a gene: 3. This CDR3 is built from 15 residues. CDR3 sequence: CASSYRQGSNQPQHF. CDR3 DNA: TGCGCCAGCAGCTACCGACAGGGTAGCAATCAGCCCCAGCATTTT.

The rearrangement links TRBV5-6 to TRBJ1-5; TRBD1 is a possible D gene (5 bases). Germline V gives CDR1 SGHDT, CDR2 YYEEEE. The CDR3 loop spans 17 amino acids. V was clipped by 1 base and J by 0 bases, with 14 bases between them. In DNA, the CDR3 is TGTGCCAGCAGCTTGTCATCAGGGTTTTATAGCAATCAGCCCCAGCATTTT. Translation: CASSLSSGFYSNQPQHF.

V and J are TRBV20-1 and TRBJ2-5; D is unresolved. The CDR3 spans 11 residues. Germline CDR1 DFQATT, CDR2 SNEGSKA (reference sequence). With 5 bases removed from V and 2 bases from J, the gap between germline ends came to 6 bases. CDR3 in DNA: TGCAGTGCTGTACGGCAAGAGACCCAGTACTTC. This translates into CSAVRQETQYF.

This sequence joins TRBV3-1 (or the pseudogene TRBV3-2) and TRBJ2-3; weak D call: TRBD2 (5 bases). The germline V and J ends were trimmed by 5 bases and 6 bases, with 12 bases remaining between them. This CDR3 contains 13 residues. CDR1 LGHDT and CDR2 YNNKEL come from the germline V gene (reference sequence). The CDR3 here is CASSGKGADTQYF. The CDR3, as DNA: TGTGCCAGCAGCGGAAAGGGAGCTGATACGCAGTATTTT.

The chain joins TRBV6-6 to TRBJ1-3; D ambiguous. Trimming removed 6 bases from V and 0 bases from J, with 12 bases in between. The germline V gene has CDR1 MNHNY and CDR2 SVGAGI (reference sequence). The CDR3 runs to 15 residues. This CDR3 is CASSYTVISGNTIYF. For the CDR3, the DNA is TGTGCCAGCAGCTATACAGTAATCTCTGGAAACACCATATATTTT.

This chain connects TRBV10-3 to TRBJ1-1; 7 nucleotides align to TRBD1. The CDR3 has 12 residues. The germline V gene encodes CDR1 ENHRY and CDR2 SYGVKD. Trimming at V came to 10 bases and at J to 1 base, leaving 3 bases not matched to a gene. Written as DNA, the CDR3 is TGTGCCAGCAGACAGGGGAACACTGAAGCTTTCTTT. Translating gives CASRQGNTEAFF.